These T cell receptor beta chains were read from a single sample in a study of OX40 agonist ivuxolimab in advanced cancers. TCRdb's table, derived via immunoSEQ multiplex PCR, lists solely in-frame clones and lacks some. The sample consists of about 16,000 clones, about 86% of them appearing once. The sequences come from CD4+ or CD8+ T cells sorted from blood, collected in a trial of the OX40 agonist ivuxolimab. These receptors were obtained from an adult with an advanced solid tumor such as melanoma, head and neck, liver or kidney cancer. Each CDR3 is given with its conserved first and last residue. Each record gives: J gene, D gene, V gene, clone size, CDR3 DNA, CDR3 protein. A D gene is named only where the DNA matches it firmly. A row's size may be missing; if present it is once, few, many or a size class.

J gene: TRBJ2-4
D gene: -
V gene: TRBV5-8
clone size: -
CDR3 DNA: TGTGCCAGCAGCCTCGGTGGTAGCGGATTAGCCAAAAACATTCAGTACTTC
CDR3 protein: CASSLGGSGLAKNIQYF

J gene: TRBJ2-7
D gene: -
V gene: TRBV5-1
clone size: once
CDR3 DNA: TGCGCCAGCAGCCGGGACGGCCTCTCCTACGAGCAGTACTTC
CDR3 protein: CASSRDGLSYEQYF

J gene: TRBJ1-1
D gene: -
V gene: TRBV19
clone size: -
CDR3 DNA: TGTGCCAGTAGTCCCCGGACAGTCATGAACACTGAAGCTTTCTTT
CDR3 protein: CASSPRTVMNTEAFF

J gene: TRBJ2-7
D gene: -
V gene: TRBV6-5
clone size: -
CDR3 DNA: TGTGCCAGCTGGGGCAGAGGGGGGGCCTACGAGCAGTACTTC
CDR3 protein: CASWGRGGAYEQYF

J gene: TRBJ2-1
D gene: TRBD1
V gene: TRBV5-4
clone size: -
CDR3 DNA: TGTGCCAGCAGATCCGGGACAGGGACTTACAATGAGCAGTTCTTC
CDR3 protein: CASRSGTGTYNEQFF

J gene: TRBJ1-3
D gene: TRBD1
V gene: TRBV10-2
clone size: -
CDR3 DNA: TGCGCCAGCAGTGGGACAGGGATTCCTGGAAACACCATATATTTT
CDR3 protein: CASSGTGIPGNTIYF

J gene: TRBJ2-7
D gene: -
V gene: TRBV30
clone size: -
CDR3 DNA: TGTGCCTGGAGTGTAGACCCGGGAGACCGCTACGAGCAGTACTTC
CDR3 protein: CAWSVDPGDRYEQYF

J gene: TRBJ2-5
D gene: -
V gene: TRBV6-6
clone size: -
CDR3 DNA: TGTGCCAGCAGTCCGACTGGGTCGACCCAGTACTTC
CDR3 protein: CASSPTGSTQYF

J gene: TRBJ2-2
D gene: TRBD2
V gene: TRBV6-1
clone size: -
CDR3 DNA: TGTGCCAGCAGTGAATTTAGCGGGGGATTCGCCGGGGAGCTGTTTTTT
CDR3 protein: CASSEFSGGFAGELFF

J gene: TRBJ1-4
D gene: -
V gene: TRBV6-9
clone size: -
CDR3 DNA: TGTGCCACCAGGGACGGCGAAAAACTGTTTTTT
CDR3 protein: CATRDGEKLFF

J gene: TRBJ2-5
D gene: TRBD2
V gene: TRBV16
clone size: -
CDR3 DNA: TGTGCCAGCAGCCAAGGGCGGGAGGGGACCCAGTACTTC
CDR3 protein: CASSQGREGTQYF

J gene: TRBJ2-5
D gene: TRBD2
V gene: TRBV5-1
clone size: -
CDR3 DNA: TGCGCCAGCAGCCGGACTAGCGGCGCCGGGGTCCAAGAGACCCAGTACTTC
CDR3 protein: CASSRTSGAGVQETQYF

J gene: TRBJ2-1
D gene: -
V gene: TRBV18
clone size: -
CDR3 DNA: TGTGCCAGCTCACACAGGGACGTTTCCTACAATGAGCAGTTCTTC
CDR3 protein: CASSHRDVSYNEQFF

J gene: TRBJ2-3
D gene: -
V gene: TRBV5-6
clone size: -
CDR3 DNA: TGTGCCAGCGCTTTATCTTTGAGGGATACGCAGTATTTT
CDR3 protein: CASALSLRDTQYF

J gene: TRBJ1-6
D gene: TRBD1
V gene: TRBV5-5
clone size: -
CDR3 DNA: TGTGCCAGCAGCCCGGGACAGGGAAATTTAGGGCTCCACTTT
CDR3 protein: CASSPGQGNLGLHF

J gene: TRBJ2-3
D gene: -
V gene: TRBV11-3
clone size: -
CDR3 DNA: TGTGCCAGCAGCCCGATTAGCGGCCCAGACACAGATACGCAGTATTTT
CDR3 protein: CASSPISGPDTDTQYF

J gene: TRBJ2-7
D gene: TRBD2
V gene: TRBV25-1
clone size: -
CDR3 DNA: TGTGCCAGCAGTGAACTAGCGGCTGCCGAGCAGTACTTC
CDR3 protein: CASSELAAAEQYF

J gene: TRBJ1-4
D gene: -
V gene: TRBV6-6
clone size: -
CDR3 DNA: TGTGCCAGCAGTTACGGACGGGTTGGGGAAAAACTGTTTTTT
CDR3 protein: CASSYGRVGEKLFF

J gene: TRBJ2-3
D gene: TRBD2
V gene: TRBV18
clone size: -
CDR3 DNA: TGTGCCAGCTCACCACCGGCTAGCGGGGGAATTGCAGATACGCAGTATTTT
CDR3 protein: CASSPPASGGIADTQYF

J gene: TRBJ2-5
D gene: TRBD1
V gene: TRBV12-5
clone size: -
CDR3 DNA: TGTGCTAGTGGTTTATGGACAGGGCCCGAGACCCAGTACTTC
CDR3 protein: CASGLWTGPETQYF

J gene: TRBJ2-1
D gene: -
V gene: TRBV2
clone size: few
CDR3 DNA: TGTGCCAGCAGTGAGGTGCGGCTAGCAGTCTACAATGAGCAGTTCTTC
CDR3 protein: CASSEVRLAVYNEQFF

J gene: TRBJ1-1
D gene: TRBD1
V gene: TRBV2
clone size: -
CDR3 DNA: TGTGCCAGTACAGGGGACACTGAAGCTTTCTTT
CDR3 protein: CASTGDTEAFF

J gene: TRBJ2-3
D gene: -
V gene: TRBV5-1
clone size: -
CDR3 DNA: TGCGCCAGCAGCCCGGAGCTTCACACAGATACGCAGTATTTT
CDR3 protein: CASSPELHTDTQYF

J gene: TRBJ2-7
D gene: TRBD2
V gene: TRBV19
clone size: once
CDR3 DNA: TGTGCCAGTAGTGTGGGACTAGCAGCCTACGAGCAGTACTTC
CDR3 protein: CASSVGLAAYEQYF

J gene: TRBJ2-5
D gene: -
V gene: TRBV7-9
clone size: few
CDR3 DNA: TGTGCCAGCAGCTTAGTGCTAAAAGAGACCCAGTACTTC
CDR3 protein: CASSLVLKETQYF

J gene: TRBJ2-2
D gene: -
V gene: TRBV7-2
clone size: once
CDR3 DNA: TGTGCCAGCAGCTTAGCGCGGCTCACCGGGGAGCTGTTTTTT
CDR3 protein: CASSLARLTGELFF

J gene: TRBJ2-5
D gene: -
V gene: TRBV4-1
clone size: -
CDR3 DNA: TGCGCCAGCAGCCGCGGGACCTTTAGGGAGGAGACCCAGTACTTC
CDR3 protein: CASSRGTFREETQYF

J gene: TRBJ2-1
D gene: -
V gene: TRBV7-6
clone size: -
CDR3 DNA: TGTGCCAGCAGCTTGCTGGCTAGCGCGAACAATGAGCAGTTCTTC
CDR3 protein: CASSLLASANNEQFF

J gene: TRBJ2-7
D gene: TRBD2
V gene: TRBV14
clone size: -
CDR3 DNA: TGTGCCAGCAGCCTCGGACTAGCGGGAGTCTACGAGCAGTACTTC
CDR3 protein: CASSLGLAGVYEQYF

J gene: TRBJ2-4
D gene: -
V gene: TRBV2
clone size: -
CDR3 DNA: TGTGCCAGGGTCAGGGTTGGGTTAGCCAAAAACATTCAGTACTTC
CDR3 protein: CARVRVGLAKNIQYF

J gene: TRBJ2-5
D gene: -
V gene: TRBV4-1
clone size: once
CDR3 DNA: TGCGCCAGCAGCCAAGGGGGAGCCGCGGTACAAGAGACCCAGTACTTC
CDR3 protein: CASSQGGAAVQETQYF

J gene: TRBJ1-4
D gene: -
V gene: TRBV6-1
clone size: few
CDR3 DNA: TGTGCCAGCAGTAGACTTAATGAAAAACTGTTTTTT
CDR3 protein: CASSRLNEKLFF

J gene: TRBJ2-7
D gene: -
V gene: TRBV2
clone size: -
CDR3 DNA: TGTGCCAGCAGTGCCAGGGCCGAGCAGTACTTC
CDR3 protein: CASSARAEQYF

J gene: TRBJ1-2
D gene: -
V gene: TRBV30
clone size: -
CDR3 DNA: TGTGCCTGGAGTGTAATTGGCCCATGGTCCGATGGCTACACCTTC
CDR3 protein: CAWSVIGPWSDGYTF

J gene: TRBJ2-7
D gene: TRBD1
V gene: TRBV6-6
clone size: -
CDR3 DNA: TGTGCCAGCACCGGACAGGGTAGAATGTACGAGCAGTACTTC
CDR3 protein: CASTGQGRMYEQYF

J gene: TRBJ2-7
D gene: -
V gene: TRBV15
clone size: -
CDR3 DNA: TGTGCCACCAGCAGAGGGACCTACGAGCAGTACTTC
CDR3 protein: CATSRGTYEQYF

J gene: TRBJ1-1
D gene: -
V gene: TRBV20-1
clone size: -
CDR3 DNA: TGCAGTGCTAGTCAGTTAGCTTTCTTT
CDR3 protein: CSASQLAFF

J gene: TRBJ2-1
D gene: TRBD1
V gene: TRBV2
clone size: few
CDR3 DNA: TGTGCCAGCAAAGCAGGGACAGGGTACAATGAGCAGTTCTTC
CDR3 protein: CASKAGTGYNEQFF